This is a list of T cell receptor beta chains from one sample in a study of T cell responses to AZD1222 COVID-19 vaccine. The data were produced by immunoSEQ multiplex PCR, yet TCRdb's version contains in-frame clones alone and is incomplete. The table lists roughly 100,000 clones, 70% to 90% of them singletons. The sequenced sample was peripheral blood, obtained on day 0 of AZD1222 vaccination. These receptors originate from an adult in good health. CDR3s include the opening cysteine and the closing phenylalanine or tryptophan. D genes are given only for firm matches. Clone size is not always given. Where it is, it says once, few, many or a class for expanded clones.

v_gene,j_gene,abundance,d_gene,CDR3aa,CDR3nt
TRBV7-6,TRBJ1-1,-,-,CASSLVGNEAFF,TGTGCCAGCAGCTTAGTAGGGAACGAAGCTTTCTTT
TRBV6-1,TRBJ2-1,-,TRBD1,CASSEGTGAYYNEQFF,TGTGCCAGCAGTGAAGGGACAGGGGCTTACTACAATGAGCAGTTCTTC
TRBV3-1/TRBV3-2,TRBJ2-7,once,TRBD1,CASSSRDRGGYEQYF,TGTGCCAGCAGCTCCCGGGACAGGGGCGGTTACGAGCAGTACTTC
TRBV27,TRBJ2-1,-,-,CASSWQGGEQFF,TGTGCCAGCAGTTGGCAGGGGGGTGAGCAGTTCTTC
TRBV9,TRBJ2-7,-,TRBD1,CASSVTGGSYEQYF,TGTGCCAGCAGCGTAACAGGGGGCTCCTACGAGCAGTACTTC
TRBV5-1,TRBJ1-1,-,TRBD1,CASSLSRGRNTEAFF,TGCGCCAGCAGCTTGAGCAGGGGGAGAAACACTGAAGCTTTCTTT
TRBV19,TRBJ1-1,once,-,CASSPRTDSEAFF,TGTGCCAGTAGTCCTCGGACAGATAGTGAAGCTTTCTTT
TRBV9,TRBJ1-5,-,TRBD1,CASSVGGGEDQPQHF,TGTGCCAGTAGCGTGGGAGGGGGCGAAGATCAGCCCCAGCATTTT
TRBV29-1,TRBJ2-7,-,-,CSVVPTGYEQYF,TGCAGCGTTGTACCGACAGGTTACGAGCAGTACTTC
TRBV10-2,TRBJ1-1,-,-,CASKPGPTSIEAFF,TGCGCCAGCAAGCCGGGACCAACGTCAATAGAAGCTTTCTTT
TRBV2,TRBJ1-1,-,-,CASIQGTEAFF,TGTGCCAGCATACAGGGCACTGAAGCTTTCTTT
TRBV29-1,TRBJ2-1,-,-,CSVTTSGGATEQFF,TGCAGCGTCACGACTAGTGGGGGAGCGACGGAGCAGTTCTTC
TRBV7-8,TRBJ1-1,-,-,CASSSFGGGTEAFF,TGTGCCAGCAGCTCCTTTGGGGGGGGCACTGAAGCTTTCTTT
TRBV7-8,TRBJ2-2,-,-,CASSLVSWGHTGELFF,TGTGCCAGCAGCTTAGTTTCGTGGGGGCACACCGGGGAGCTGTTTTTT